This T cell receptor (beta chain) was profiled in a study of Ad26.COV2.S vaccination and SARS-CoV-2 variants. Assay used: immunoSEQ multiplex PCR; TCRdb lists only in-frame clones, some missing. The profile shows roughly 300,000 clones, 75% to 90% of them singletons. Treatment in this sample: around 19 received Ad26.COV2.S at low or high dose, single or two shots; 5 received placebo; per-sample allocation not given. Sampling happened 63 days after the first vaccine or placebo injection. What was given as vaccine was an Ad26 vector encoding Wuhan-strain SARS-CoV-2 spike. Unmatched junction bases numbered 6, after V lost 4 bases and J lost 6 bases. Germline values: CDR1 MNHEY, CDR2 SMNVEV (reference sequence). There are 15 residues in the CDR3.

This material consisted of peripheral blood, taken in a trial of Ad26.COV2.S vaccine versus placebo. This sequence was found in a person aged 18-60 years who received the Ad26.COV2.S COVID-19 vaccine or a placebo. The chain carries TRBV27 and TRBJ1-6; 7 nucleotides align to TRBD1. The CDR3 DNA sequence: TGTGCCAGCAGTTCCATGGGACAGACTAATTCACCCCTCCACTTT. Amino acid sequence: CASSSMGQTNSPLHF.